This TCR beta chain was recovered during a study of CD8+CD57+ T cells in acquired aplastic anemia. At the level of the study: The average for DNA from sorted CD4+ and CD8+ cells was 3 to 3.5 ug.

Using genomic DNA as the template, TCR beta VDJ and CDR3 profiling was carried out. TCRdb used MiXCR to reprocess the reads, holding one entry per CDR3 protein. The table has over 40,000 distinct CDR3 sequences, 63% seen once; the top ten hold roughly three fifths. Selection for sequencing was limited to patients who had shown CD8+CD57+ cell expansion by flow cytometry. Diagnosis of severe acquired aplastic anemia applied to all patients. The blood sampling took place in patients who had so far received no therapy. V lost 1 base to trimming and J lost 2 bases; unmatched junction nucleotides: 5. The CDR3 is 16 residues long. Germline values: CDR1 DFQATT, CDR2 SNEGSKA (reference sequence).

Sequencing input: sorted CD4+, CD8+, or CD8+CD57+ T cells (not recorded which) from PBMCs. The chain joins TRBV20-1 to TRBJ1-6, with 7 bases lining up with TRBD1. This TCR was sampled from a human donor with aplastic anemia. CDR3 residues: CSARVRGGPYNSPLHF. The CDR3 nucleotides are TGCAGTGCTAGAGTACGAGGGGGCCCCTATAATTCACCCCTCCACTTT.